In this sample, the clone carrying this T cell receptor beta chain turned up many times. Its antigen is not known. The entry originates in a study of T cells in Graves' hyperthyroidism and ophthalmopathy. About the study: Prior to any treatment, at the point of initial diagnosis, peripheral blood was collected. Study-level results: Blood also contained most expanded thyroid clonotypes above 0.001.

The definition of stable Graves' hyperthyroidism was no ophthalmopathy progression within 18 months. Diagnostic assessment was based on clinical symptoms, serum thyroxine and TRAb, thyroid ultrasound and orbital computed tomography. The CDR3 has 11 amino acids. V was shortened by 4 bases and J by 5 bases, with 8 bases between the two germline ends. The germline CDR1 and CDR2 sequences are SQVTM and ANQGSEA. The source material, RNA transcripts, was used to amplify TCR beta CDR3 regions. The primer set for the first-round RT-PCR of the TCR CDR3 was HTBI. TCRdb reprocessed the multiplex PCR reads with MiXCR, giving one entry per CDR3 protein. The sample contains over 700,000 distinct CDR3 sequences, just over 35% of which appear only once.

The source material was blood. This sequence joins TRBV29-1 and TRBJ1-2; D is unclear. The clonotype originates from a woman aged 40 to 55 with Graves' hyperthyroidism. The CDR3 spells CSVVGLYGYTF. The CDR3 DNA reads TGCAGCGTTGTGGGGTTGTATGGCTACACCTTC.